This T cell receptor beta chain was captured in a study of patients and donors after allogeneic stem cell transplantation. MiXCR, run by TCRdb on the RT-PCR reads, gives a single entry per CDR3 protein. The sample records over 350,000 distinct CDR3 sequences, 16% being singletons. CDR1 and CDR2 from the germline V gene are GTSNPN and SVGIG (reference sequence). The V and J ends lost 1 base and 2 bases respectively, with 8 bases between them. CDR3 size: 14 residues. Sequencing was carried out using blood, either unsorted or a sorted T cell fraction (not recorded which). This sequence was found in a human donor who was either an allogeneic HSCT recipient or a stem cell or donor lymphocyte infusion donor (not recorded which). It is not recorded whose cells these are; they may come from a transplant donor. This chain links TRBV30 with TRBJ2-2; D ambiguous. This CDR3 is CAWSGALNTGELFF. CDR3 nucleotide sequence: TGTGCCTGGAGTGGGGCCCTAAACACCGGGGAGCTGTTTTTT. Supplemented by reference TRBV30 and TRBJ2-2, the full variable domain reads SQTIHQWPATLVQPVGSPLSLECTVEGTSNPNLYWYRQAAGRGLQLLFYSVGIGQISSEVPQNLSASRPQDRQFILSSKKLLLSDSGFYLCAWSGALNTGELFFGEGSRLTVL.